This T cell receptor (beta chain) stems from a study of blood T cell repertoires in COVID-19. As handled by the study authors: Amplification of reference gene primers was used by the study to estimate nucleated cell counts. Libraries were prepared by immunoSEQ multiplex PCR; TCRdb keeps only in-frame clonotypes and omits some of them. V, J and clone size are those of that table, while D and trimming were read from the DNA. The sample has 60,000 to 80,000 clones, around nine tenths seen once. The trim removed 8 bases at V and 6 bases at J, leaving 6 bases unmatched. The V gene's germline CDR1 is WSHSY and CDR2 SAAADI. The CDR3 loop spans 13 amino acids.

This chain uses TRBV10-2 with TRBJ2-3; 9 bases agree with TRBD2. Sequencing used peripheral blood. The sequence was obtained from a man between 65 and 85 years old with acute or convalescent COVID-19. DNA for the CDR3: TGCGCCAGCGTTAGCGGGAGCTGGGATACGCAGTATTTT. Protein product: CASVSGSWDTQYF.